The clone carrying this T cell receptor beta chain was seen more than once but under ten times. The antigen is not known. Measured with immunoSEQ multiplex PCR; TCRdb has only the in-frame clones, and not every one. The sample lists some 1,400 clones; about 20% were seen once. This sample is drawn from a study of T cells in localized non-small cell lung cancer. V shed 1 base and J shed 3 bases, with 7 bases lying between them. This CDR3 spans 14 amino acids. Per the germline V gene, CDR1 is LGHNT and CDR2 is FRNRAP. Study results and limitations: Clonality of T cells reached its maximum in uninvolved adjacent lung, surpassing tumor. Adjacent lung was found to contain a median approximately 60 of the top 100 tumor clones. A single tumor region was sequenced, leaving heterogeneity possible.

Here the sequenced sample was lung tumor tissue, taken before any cancer treatment. This chain uses TRBV12-5 with TRBJ1-5; D is ambiguous. This sequence originates from a female donor aged 60 or older with stage II squamous cell lung carcinoma. Here the CDR3 reads CASGLGGPNQPQHF. In DNA, the CDR3 is TGTGCTAGTGGTTTGGGAGGGCCCAATCAGCCCCAGCATTTT. Drawing the rest from reference TRBV12-5 and TRBJ1-5, the complete variable domain is DARVTQTPRHKVTEMGQEVTMRCQPILGHNTVFWYRQTMMQGLELLAYFRNRAPLDDSGMPKDRFSAEMPDATLATLKIQPSEPRDSAVYFCASGLGGPNQPQHFGDGTRLSIL.